The clone carrying this T cell receptor (beta chain) was detected only once. This entry comes from a study of T cell changes during pregnancy in multiple sclerosis. The germline V gene encodes CDR1 SGDLS and CDR2 YYNGEE. The CDR3 spans 17 residues. The ends lost 1 base at V and 1 base at J; junction bases unmatched: 5. Assay: immunoSEQ multiplex PCR; the TCRdb copy retains only in-frame clones and omits some. The repertoire holds some 100,000 clones, around 93% seen once, with approximately 0.88% in the top ten. The sequence came from a female donor with multiple sclerosis, enrolled in a pregnancy study. The input for sequencing was peripheral blood, taken before pregnancy. The V gene is TRBV9, the J gene TRBJ2-5; the match to TRBD2 covers 12 bases. The CDR3 nucleotides read TGTGCCAGCAGCGTACTAGCGGGAGGGATCCCCCAAGAGACCCAGTACTTC. Translating gives CASSVLAGGIPQETQYF.